What follows are 8 T cell receptor beta chains derived from one specimen sequenced in a study of T-cell memory formation after mild COVID-19. TCRdb processed the 5' RACE reads anew with MiXCR; each CDR3 protein has one entry. Of over 250,000 distinct CDR3 sequences listed, roughly 15% are singletons. Input material: PBMCs or a T cell subset sorted from them (not recorded which). The receptors here all came from a man younger than 35 who had mild COVID-19 (a few samples of this study predate the infection). Cell type and time point are not known.

The gene calls are TRBV7-9 and TRBJ2-6, with a tentative D call TRBD1 (6 bases). V was pared by 5 bases and J by 0 bases, with 20 bases between. CDR3 length: 19 amino acids. Germline CDR1 reads SEHNR; CDR2 reads FQNEAQ (reference sequence). The CDR3 region is CASSTLRTEISSGANVLTF. The CDR3, as DNA: TGTGCCAGCAGCACCCTTAGGACAGAGATTAGCTCTGGGGCCAACGTCCTGACTTTC.

This clonotype was observed a handful of times. The chain has TRBV5-1 and TRBJ2-3, with D hard to call. Trimming pared 0 bases from V and 3 bases from J, leaving 14 bases between. CDR1 is SGHRS, CDR2 YFSETQ, per germline. The CDR3 extends over 16 amino acids. The CDR3 spells CASSLAGLGRTDTQYF. Here the CDR3 DNA reads TGCGCCAGCAGCTTGGCCGGTCTGGGAAGGACAGATACGCAGTATTTT.

In its sample, this clonotype was seen a few times. This chain joins TRBV6-6 and TRBJ1-2; 7 nucleotides line up with TRBD1. The CDR3 sequence is 14 residues long. V lost 6 bases, J lost 4 bases, and 8 bases stayed unmatched. Germline V gene data show CDR1 as MNHNY and CDR2 as SVGAGI (reference sequence). CDR3 region: CASRTQGVGYGYTF. For the CDR3, the DNA is TGTGCCAGCAGGACCCAGGGGGTCGGCTATGGCTACACCTTC.

This clonotype was counted ten times or more. The chain combines TRBV15 with TRBJ2-3; D uncertain. The CDR3 length is 14 residues. Germline V gene data show CDR1 as LNHNV and CDR2 as YYDKDF (reference sequence). V dropped 1 base and J dropped 2 bases, with 7 bases sitting between them. DNA for the CDR3: TGTGCCACCAGCAGAGCGGTGACCACAGATACGCAGTATTTT. This translates into CATSRAVTTDTQYF.

The V call is TRBV20-1, the J call TRBJ2-7; D is possibly TRBD2 (6 bases). The CDR3 extends over 14 amino acids. V was clipped by 4 bases and J by 0 bases, with 13 bases between them. Germline V lookup: CDR1 DFQATT, CDR2 SNEGSKA (reference sequence). The CDR3 here is CSAIAGLDSYEQYV. The CDR3 DNA reads TGCAGTGCTATCGCGGGACTTGACTCCTACGAGCAGTACGTC.

The genes are TRBV20-1 and TRBJ2-3, with unresolved D. CDR1 and CDR2 (germline): DFQATT, SNEGSKA (reference sequence). Trimming shortened V by 6 bases and J by 5 bases, and 9 bases separated the two germline ends. CDR3 length: 11 residues. This CDR3 is CSAPDVDTQYF. CDR3 DNA: TGCAGTGCCCCGGACGTAGATACGCAGTATTTT.

This clonotype was seen a few times. J is TRBJ1-2 and V is TRBV15, with no clear D. V was shortened by 0 bases and J by 2 bases, with 10 bases between the two germline ends. Germline V CDR1 and CDR2: LNHNV, YYDKDF (reference sequence). The CDR3 runs 15 residues. CDR3 bases: TGTGCCACCAGCAGAGATCGATGGCAGAACTATGGCTACACCTTC. Amino acids: CATSRDRWQNYGYTF.

This clonotype has more than one count but fewer than ten. V is TRBV5-1 and J is TRBJ1-2; D not resolved. Trimming removed 2 bases from V and 0 bases from J, with 5 bases in between. The CDR3 consists of 13 residues. Looked up from germline, CDR1 is SGHRS and CDR2 is YFSETQ. The CDR3 region is CASSFSANYGYTF. The CDR3 coding sequence is TGCGCCAGCAGCTTCTCAGCTAACTATGGCTACACCTTC.